This T cell receptor beta chain was retrieved from a study of shared clonotypes between healthy human individuals. Some clones are missing from TCRdb's copy, which holds only in-frame ones; the method was immunoSEQ multiplex PCR. In the table there are more than 2 million clones, 95% of which are singletons. Negatively enriched CD4+ T cells were divided by CD45RA into naive and memory. V gave up 3 bases and J gave up 7 bases, with 10 bases separating them. The CDR3 sequence is 13 residues long. Germline V gives CDR1 SGDLS, CDR2 YYNGEE. The chain recombines TRBV9 with TRBJ2-2; D is undetermined. Sequencing used naive CD4+ T cells sorted from blood. Subset specified: CD45RA+ positively selected. The sequence derives from a young man in good health. The CDR3 spells CASSAQSVGELFF. The CDR3 DNA is TGTGCCAGCAGCGCCCAGTCGGTCGGGGAGCTGTTTTTT.